This TCR beta chain was identified during a study of blood T cells in healthy people across ages. Study-wide results and limits: Diversity estimates from one million T cells were considered underestimates. Roughly linear declines in TCR beta diversity per million T cells occurred with age.

Next came a second PCR, run for about 7 to 12 cycles, which used a sample-barcoded 5' primer along with a J-beta primer mix. A tag from a template-switch adaptor with 12 random nucleotides marked each cDNA molecule. One entry per CDR3 protein, called by TCRdb with MiXCR from the 5' RACE reads. The sample lists 720,000 or so distinct CDR3 sequences, roughly two fifths occurring once. This clonotype was observed many times. The antigen remains unidentified. CDR3 length: 12 amino acids. Germline lookup yields CDR1 SQVTM and CDR2 ANQGSEA. V was trimmed by 4 bases and J by 5 bases, leaving 9 bases between them.

Sequencing used blood. This receptor was taken from a man at least 80 years old in good health. The chain combines TRBV29-1 with TRBJ2-1, with D maybe TRBD2 (6 bases). CDR3 residues: CSVASVHNEQFF. As DNA, the CDR3 is TGCAGCGTTGCTAGCGTTCACAATGAGCAGTTCTTC.